The source of this TCR beta chain is a study of blood T cell repertoires in COVID-19. Cohort placement rested on clinical history that participants reported themselves. For recovered donors of Cohort 3, there were two negative PCRs, clearance, or symptom resolution. There are 16 residues in the CDR3. V lost 5 bases and J lost 4; bases outside the gene matches: 5. CDR1 and CDR2 from the germline V gene are SEHNR and FQNEAQ (reference sequence). Sequencing was performed with immunoSEQ multiplex PCR; in TCRdb, only in-frame clones are kept and a portion is missing. The data show around 230,000 clones, with approximately 80% seen just once and approximately 15% held by the top ten.

The specimen was PBMCs or T cells enriched from blood (not recorded which). The receptor was isolated from a man aged 35 to 55 who had recovered from COVID-19. The chain is built from TRBV7-9 and TRBJ1-6; TRBD1 matches at 10 bases. The CDR3 sequence: CASSLGQGGYNSPLHF. In DNA, the CDR3 is TGTGCCAGCAGCCTAGGACAGGGGGGATATAATTCACCCCTCCACTTT. The full variable domain, rest sourced from reference TRBV7-9 and TRBJ1-6, is DTGVSQNPRHKITKRGQNVTFRCDPISEHNRLYWYRQTLGQGPEFLTYFQNEAQLEKSRLLSDRFSAERPKGSFSTLEIQRTEQGDSAMYLCASSLGQGGYNSPLHFGNGTRLTVT.